These 31 T cell receptor beta chains were sequenced from one sample in a study of cytomegalovirus exposure and HLA in healthy donors. This table comes from immunoSEQ multiplex PCR, and its TCRdb copy is limited to in-frame clones, with some not included. The sample carries 160,000 or so clones, about 85% recorded once. The sequenced material came from PBMCs. The receptors come from a man younger than 45 in good health and CMV-seropositive.

The rearrangement uses TRBV9 and TRBJ1-2; D perhaps matches TRBD1 (5 bases). Germline lookup yields CDR1 SGDLS and CDR2 YYNGEE. V was shortened by 4 bases and J by 8 bases, with 12 bases between the two germline ends. The CDR3 contains 12 residues. The CDR3 coding sequence is TGTGCCAGCAGCTCGGGGGTAATAGGCTACACCTTC. Translated: CASSSGVIGYTF. The variable domain in full, with the rest retrieved from reference TRBV9 and TRBJ1-2, is DSGVTQTPKHLITATGQRVTLRCSPRSGDLSVYWYQQSLDQGLQFLIQYYNGEERAKGNILERFSAQQFPDLHSELNLSSLELGDSALYFCASSSGVIGYTFGSGTRLTVV.

This rearrangement joins TRBV9 to TRBJ2-7; D is perhaps TRBD1 (5 bases). Per the germline V gene, CDR1 is SGDLS and CDR2 is YYNGEE. The CDR3 loop spans 14 amino acids. Trimming took off 0 bases at V and 2 bases at J, with 9 bases between the two ends. CDR3 sequence: CASSVGTGPYEQYF. The CDR3 DNA reads as TGTGCCAGCAGCGTAGGAACAGGTCCCTACGAGCAGTACTTC.

The chain combines TRBV6-5 with TRBJ1-2; D is unresolved. Deletions cut 6 bases from V and 5 bases from J, with 10 bases between. Germline lookup yields CDR1 MNHEY and CDR2 SVGAGI. The CDR3 extends over 12 amino acids. This CDR3 reads CASRLEGYGYTF. In DNA, the CDR3 is TGTGCCAGCAGATTGGAGGGATATGGCTACACCTTC.

The rearrangement uses TRBV29-1 and TRBJ2-5; 7 positions agree with TRBD1. The ends lost 4 bases at V and 4 bases at J; junction bases unmatched: 6. This CDR3 region has 13 residues. Germline values: CDR1 SQVTM, CDR2 ANQGSEA. This CDR3 is CSVGQGWRETQYF. CDR3 nucleotides: TGCAGCGTTGGACAGGGTTGGCGAGAGACCCAGTACTTC. The full variable domain, completed using reference TRBV29-1 and TRBJ2-5, is SAVISQKPSRDICQRGTSLTIQCQVDSQVTMMFWYRQQPGQSLTLIATANQGSEATYESGFVIDKFPISRPNLTFSTLTVSNMSPEDSSIYLCSVGQGWRETQYFGPGTRLLVL.

J is TRBJ1-2 and V is TRBV19; 11 bases fit TRBD1. CDR1 and CDR2 from the germline V gene are LNHDA and SQIVND (reference sequence). Trimming at V came to 5 bases and at J to 1 base, leaving 9 bases not matched to a gene. This CDR3 is 17 amino acids long. The CDR3 nucleotides are TGTGCCAGTAGTCCCAGGACAGGGGGCATTGGTAACTATGGCTACACCTTC. Protein sequence: CASSPRTGGIGNYGYTF.

This chain links TRBV12-1 with TRBJ1-5; TRBD1, the D gene given by the table, was not confirmed from the DNA. TRBV12-1 is listed as a pseudogene. This CDR3 contains 18 residues. The chain's CDR3 is CASSPQWDRLPTYQPQHF. The CDR3 coding sequence is TGTGCCAGCAGCCCCCAATGGGACAGGCTCCCTACTTATCAGCCCCAGCATTTT.

The chain has TRBV9 and TRBJ2-1; weak D call: TRBD1 (6 bases). The CDR3 spans 17 residues. V was shortened by 2 bases and J by 4 bases, with 19 bases between the two germline ends. Germline loops: CDR1 SGDLS, CDR2 YYNGEE. DNA of the CDR3: TGTGCCAGCAGCGTCTCGCAACAGGGACATGTATACAATGAGCAGTTCTTC. Translated, it gives CASSVSQQGHVYNEQFF.

This clone was found once. The V call is TRBV23-1, the J call TRBJ1-2; 9 nucleotides align to TRBD1. TRBV23-1 is an open reading frame whose function is uncertain. The V gene end was trimmed by 7 bases and the J gene end by 2 bases; junction bases not matched to a gene: 17. The CDR3 extends over 18 amino acids. The CDR3 coding sequence is TGCGCCAGCACCCCCCCGGGACAGGGAGTTTTTGAAAACTATGGCTACACCTTC. The encoded protein is CASTPPGQGVFENYGYTF.

The V call is TRBV14, the J call TRBJ1-2; 10 bases align to TRBD1. The CDR3 sequence is 19 residues long. V gave up 1 base and J gave up 8 bases; unmatched junction bases: 19. CDR1 SGHDN and CDR2 FVKESK come from the germline V gene. Here the CDR3 DNA reads TGTGCCAGCAGCCAAGGATCCCCGCGGGACAGGGGACTCGCCTGGGGCTACACCTTC. As protein: CASSQGSPRDRGLAWGYTF.

This chain links TRBV4-3 with TRBJ1-5; 8 bases are shared with TRBD1. This CDR3 region has 16 residues. V lost 0 bases and J lost 6; bases outside the gene matches: 7. CDR1 is LGHNA, CDR2 YSLEER, per germline. CDR3 bases: TGCGCCAGCAGCCAAGATCGGACAGGGTCGACTCAGCCCCAGCATTTT. Residues: CASSQDRTGSTQPQHF.

V is TRBV27 and J is TRBJ2-7, with D perhaps matching TRBD1 (5 bases). The CDR3 is 15 residues long. Between the trimmed V and J ends, which lost 3 bases and 6 bases, there was a span of 18 bases. CDR1 and CDR2 (germline): MNHEY, SMNVEV (reference sequence). The CDR3 is CASSLAGLGVREQYF. CDR3 nucleotides: TGTGCCAGCAGTTTGGCCGGGCTAGGGGTGCGCGAGCAGTACTTC.

The chain joins TRBV5-6 to TRBJ2-5, with 12 bases fitting TRBD2. The CDR3 has 15 residues. Germline CDR1 SGHDT, CDR2 YYEEEE. The J segment lost 2 bases and the V segment lost 5 bases, leaving 4 bases of the junction unmatched. Here the CDR3 reads CASRLTSGGQETQYF. CDR3 in DNA: TGTGCCAGCAGGCTTACTAGCGGGGGGCAAGAGACCCAGTACTTC.

J is TRBJ2-3 and V is TRBV7-9; TRBD2 matches at 12 bases. CDR3 length: 16 residues. The V gene's germline CDR1 is SEHNR and CDR2 FQNEAQ (reference sequence). V shed 5 bases and J 3 bases; nucleotides not matched to a gene: 6. CDR3 sequence reads: CASSPGLAGQTDTQYF. Here the CDR3 DNA reads TGTGCCAGCAGCCCCGGACTAGCGGGGCAGACAGATACGCAGTATTTT.

The chain's CDR3 is CAISEQGAGDEQYF. CDR3 DNA sequence: TGTGCCATCAGTGAGCAGGGGGCCGGGGACGAGCAGTACTTC. The chain is built from TRBV10-3 and TRBJ2-7; 8 bases agree with TRBD1. V was clipped by 2 bases and J by 5 bases; unmatched bases: 5. The germline gives CDR1 ENHRY, CDR2 SYGVKD. The CDR3 totals 14 residues.

This rearrangement joins TRBV7-2 to TRBJ1-5; unclear D gene. The CDR3 length is 15 residues. From germline, CDR1 is SGHTA and CDR2 FQGNSA. V was cut by 2 bases and J by 4 bases, with 12 bases left in between. The CDR3 DNA sequence: TGTGCCAGCAGCTTAAACTTTGGGCAGAATCAGCCCCAGCATTTT. It encodes CASSLNFGQNQPQHF.

This clone appeared once. The chain employs TRBV18 and TRBJ1-1; TRBD1 might be the D (6 bases). CDR1 KGHSH and CDR2 LQKENI come from the germline V gene. Trimming stripped 8 bases from V and 6 bases from J, with 22 bases between. The CDR3 has 15 amino acids. The DNA for the CDR3 is TGTGCCAGCGCCCTCCCGGGGGGCAGGAGCCCTGAAGCTTTCTTT. As protein: CASALPGGRSPEAFF.

This clone showed up just a few times. The chain employs TRBV27 and TRBJ1-2; TRBD1 is a possible D gene (6 bases). V lost 6 bases to trimming and J lost 3 bases, with 14 bases between them. Germline CDR1 MNHEY, CDR2 SMNVEV (reference sequence). The CDR3 contains 14 residues. CDR3: CASRPQTGYYGYTF. For the CDR3, the DNA is TGTGCCAGCAGGCCGCAGACAGGATACTATGGCTACACCTTC.

This clone has more than one count but fewer than ten. V and J are TRBV21-1 and TRBJ2-5; TRBD2 is taken as the D call from the table, unchecked against the DNA. TRBV21-1 is reported as a pseudogene. The CDR3 covers 17 residues. The CDR3 sequence: CASSNGTSGGREETQYF. The CDR3 DNA follows: TGTGCCAGCAGCAACGGGACTAGCGGGGGGCGCGAAGAGACCCAGTACTTC.

The chain uses TRBV30 and TRBJ1-4, with a possible D match to TRBD1 (5 bases). Germline values: CDR1 GTSNPN, CDR2 SVGIG (reference sequence). The length of the CDR3 is 12 residues. V was cut by 0 bases and J by 14 bases, with 13 bases left in between. For the CDR3, the DNA is TGTGCCTGGAGTGTTGGAAATCGGGGGCTGTTTTTT. Translation: CAWSVGNRGLFF.

The J gene is TRBJ1-3, the V gene TRBV5-4; unclear D gene. V dropped 4 bases and J dropped 2 bases, with 19 bases sitting between them. The CDR3 length is 17 residues. CDR1 and CDR2 from the germline V gene are SGHNT and YYREEE (reference sequence). The CDR3 protein is CASSPSVNEMTGNTIYF. CDR3 DNA sequence: TGTGCCAGCAGCCCTTCAGTAAATGAAATGACTGGAAACACCATATATTTT.

The chain uses TRBV9 and TRBJ2-3; perhaps TRBD1 as D (6 bases). The germline CDR1 and CDR2 sequences are SGDLS and YYNGEE. V lost 2 bases and J lost 3, with 10 bases in between. This CDR3 contains 14 residues. CDR3 sequence reads: CASSVDRWTDTQYF. For the CDR3, the DNA is TGTGCCAGCAGCGTTGACAGGTGGACAGATACGCAGTATTTT.

This chain connects TRBV7-9 to TRBJ2-1, with 14 positions matching TRBD2. This CDR3 comprises 15 residues. J gave up 8 bases and V 4 bases, and 4 bases lay outside the gene matches. The germline V gene has CDR1 SEHNR and CDR2 FQNEAQ (reference sequence). The CDR3 nucleotides read TGTGCCAGCAGCTCGACTAGCGGGGGGGCTGATGAGCAGTTCTTC. Its translation is CASSSTSGGADEQFF.

The chain uses TRBV5-6 and TRBJ2-1, with D tentatively TRBD2 (5 bases). There are 16 residues in the CDR3. CDR1 is SGHDT, CDR2 YYEEEE, per germline. The V end was cut by 0 bases, the J end by 0 bases, with 10 bases between. The DNA of the CDR3 is TGTGCCAGCAGCTTGGATGACTATAGCTCCTACAATGAGCAGTTCTTC. This encodes CASSLDDYSSYNEQFF.

This sequence joins TRBV29-1 and TRBJ2-3, with TRBD2 matching 9 bases. The CDR3 has 16 residues. CDR1 and CDR2 from the germline V gene are SQVTM and ANQGSEA. The ends lost 1 base at V and 2 bases at J; junction bases unmatched: 7. Written as DNA, the CDR3 is TGCAGCGTTGAAGCCGGCCTAGCGGGGCCCACAGATACGCAGTATTTT. This codes for CSVEAGLAGPTDTQYF.

The V call is TRBV21-1, the J call TRBJ2-5; the tabulated D call, TRBD1, remains unverified against the DNA. TRBV21-1 is a pseudogene. This CDR3 region has 13 residues. The chain's CDR3 is CASSKCPGETQYF. The CDR3 bases are TGTGCCAGCAGCAAATGTCCTGGCGAGACCCAGTACTTC.

This rearrangement joins TRBV7-9 to TRBJ2-7, with TRBD1 as a possible D gene (5 bases). V lost 5 bases, J lost 0 bases, and 17 bases lay in between. The germline V gene encodes CDR1 SEHNR and CDR2 FQNEAQ (reference sequence). CDR3 length: 16 amino acids. The CDR3 here is CASSPDSARSSYEQYF. In DNA, the CDR3 is TGTGCCAGCAGCCCCGACAGTGCGAGATCCTCCTACGAGCAGTACTTC.

This clone showed up just once. This chain joins TRBV19 and TRBJ1-4; 9 positions match TRBD1. The CDR3 length is 12 residues. Germline V gene data show CDR1 as LNHDA and CDR2 as SQIVND (reference sequence). V lost 6 bases and J lost 8; bases outside the gene matches: 1. CDR3 loop: CASRTGGEKLFF. CDR3 nucleotide sequence: TGTGCCAGTAGGACAGGGGGGGAAAAACTGTTTTTT.

In nucleotides, the CDR3 is TGTGCCAGCAGAGTTAGTAGGTTAACAGGGGGGGGGCTTAATCAGCCCCAGCATTTT. Its protein product is CASRVSRLTGGGLNQPQHF. The rearrangement uses TRBV11-3 and TRBJ1-5; 8 bases line up with TRBD1. CDR3 length: 19 residues. J was trimmed by 4 bases and V by 6 bases; bases with no gene match: 20. The germline V gene has CDR1 SGHNT and CDR2 YENEEA.

The chain joins TRBV30 to TRBJ1-1; a possible D gene is TRBD1 (5 bases). Germline V gene lookup returns CDR1 GTSNPN and CDR2 SVGIG (reference sequence). The length of the CDR3 is 15 residues. Between the trimmed V and J ends, which lost 5 bases and 1 base, there was a span of 17 bases. The CDR3 DNA sequence: TGTGCCTGGGCGCTCAAGACAGATGCGAACACTGAAGCTTTCTTT. It specifies CAWALKTDANTEAFF.

This clone was recorded a few times. The chain is built from TRBV5-1 and TRBJ2-3; no firm D call. The germline CDR1 and CDR2 sequences are SGHRS and YFSETQ. Trimming took 0 bases from V and 2 from J, leaving 4 bases between them. The CDR3 length is 13 residues. The DNA for the CDR3 is TGCGCCAGCAGCTTGGGGGCCACAGATACGCAGTATTTT. This encodes CASSLGATDTQYF.

This clone has only a few counts. This CDR3 is CASTPDSGRYEQYF. CDR3 DNA sequence: TGTGCCAGCACCCCGGACAGCGGTCGGTACGAGCAGTACTTC. This chain connects TRBV6-5 to TRBJ2-7, with a possible D match to TRBD1 (6 bases). V shed 7 bases and J shed 4 bases, with 17 bases lying between them. CDR3 length equals 14 residues. Germline assignment: CDR1 MNHEY and CDR2 SVGAGI.